The 18 T cell receptor beta chains below come from one sample, sequenced in a study of blood T cell repertoires in COVID-19. Profiled with immunoSEQ multiplex PCR; TCRdb holds only in-frame clones, not every one. The table includes about 160,000 clones, roughly 84% detected once. The sample comprised peripheral blood. These receptor sequences come from a woman aged 50 to 60 with COVID-19, enrolled during active disease.

The V call is TRBV12-3 or TRBV12-4, the J call TRBJ1-2; D gene unclear. V lost 5 bases to trimming and J lost 4 bases, with 8 bases between them. This CDR3 has 12 residues. CDR3: CASSLGPYGYTF. In DNA, the CDR3 is TGTGCCAGCAGTCTGGGCCCCTATGGCTACACCTTC.

CDR3 nucleotide sequence: TGTGCCAGCAGCTTCGAGGGACAGATGCCAAACATTCAGTACTTC. Its protein product is CASSFEGQMPNIQYF. This sequence joins TRBV13 and TRBJ2-4; 7 bases agree with TRBD1. V lost 3 bases, J lost 6 bases, and 8 bases stayed unmatched. Looked up from germline, CDR1 is PRHDT and CDR2 is FYEKMQ (reference sequence). The CDR3 has 15 residues.

This clone was seen just once. The V gene is TRBV9, the J gene TRBJ1-2, with D perhaps TRBD1 (6 bases). V shed 4 bases and J shed 9 bases, with 22 bases lying between them. The CDR3 extends over 15 amino acids. In germline, CDR1 is SGDLS, CDR2 YYNGEE. The CDR3 coding sequence is TGTGCCAGCAGCCCGGGGGGGGAACAGGGACTCCGCTACACCTTC. The encoded protein is CASSPGGEQGLRYTF. Full variable domain (outside the CDR3, taken from reference TRBV9 and TRBJ1-2): DSGVTQTPKHLITATGQRVTLRCSPRSGDLSVYWYQQSLDQGLQFLIQYYNGEERAKGNILERFSAQQFPDLHSELNLSSLELGDSALYFCASSPGGEQGLRYTFGSGTRLTVV.

The J gene is TRBJ2-5, the V gene TRBV7-9; D ambiguous. Per the germline V gene, CDR1 is SEHNR and CDR2 is FQNEAQ (reference sequence). Between the trimmed V and J ends, which lost 4 bases and 1 base, there was a span of 7 bases. The CDR3 covers 13 residues. The CDR3 protein is CASSSPSQETQYF. CDR3 DNA: TGTGCCAGCAGCTCCCCTTCCCAAGAGACCCAGTACTTC.

The chain carries TRBV29-1 and TRBJ2-1; tentative D call: TRBD2 (6 bases). The germline V gene encodes CDR1 SQVTM and CDR2 ANQGSEA. Between the trimmed V and J ends, which lost 4 bases and 6 bases, there was a span of 16 bases. This CDR3 has 14 amino acids. The CDR3 protein is CSVVGGAGGNEQFF. The CDR3 DNA sequence: TGCAGCGTTGTCGGGGGAGCTGGCGGCAATGAGCAGTTCTTC.

The J gene is TRBJ2-7, the V gene TRBV28; 10 bases are a match to TRBD1. The CDR3 consists of 16 residues. Germline V gives CDR1 MDHEN, CDR2 SYDVKM. The trim removed 4 bases at V and 5 bases at J, leaving 11 bases unmatched. The chain's CDR3 is CASSSAPGQGRHEQYF. The DNA of the CDR3 is TGTGCCAGCAGTTCCGCCCCGGGACAGGGGAGGCACGAGCAGTACTTC.

The chain couples TRBV6-2 or TRBV6-3 to TRBJ2-7; a weak D match, TRBD2 (6 bases). The V end was cut by 2 bases, the J end by 1 base, with 12 bases between. The germline gives CDR1 MNHEY, CDR2 SVGEGT. The CDR3 consists of 15 residues. CDR3 in DNA: TGTGCCAGCAGTTACGAGGGACTGAAGTCCTACGAGCAGTACTTC. It encodes CASSYEGLKSYEQYF.

The V call is TRBV30, the J call TRBJ2-7; TRBD2 agrees at 12 bases. This CDR3 is 14 amino acids long. The germline CDR1 and CDR2 sequences are GTSNPN and SVGIG (reference sequence). The junction had 6 bases not matched to a gene; V was cut back by 4 bases and J by 5 bases. Written as DNA, the CDR3 is TGTGCCTGGACTAGCGGGGGGGCGGCGGACGAGCAGTACTTC. This codes for CAWTSGGAADEQYF.

This chain links TRBV12-1 with TRBJ2-3; TRBD2 was called by the table and not checked on the DNA. TRBV12-1 is tagged as a pseudogene. The CDR3 is 15 residues long. The CDR3 DNA is TGTGCCAGCAACAGACTAGCGGGGGGCACAGATACGCAGTATTTT. It encodes CASNRLAGGTDTQYF.

The chain couples TRBV4-1 to TRBJ1-2, with 11 bases fitting TRBD1. The CDR3 length is 17 residues. J gave up 6 bases and V 2 bases, and 11 bases lay outside the gene matches. Germline V gives CDR1 MGHRA, CDR2 YSYEKL. The CDR3 loop reads CASSQSHGTGGSDGYTF. CDR3 DNA sequence: TGCGCCAGCAGCCAATCCCACGGGACAGGGGGGTCCGATGGCTACACCTTC.

The count of this clone is one. The chain uses TRBV18 and TRBJ2-1; TRBD2 agrees at 10 bases. The CDR3 runs to 17 residues. The germline CDR1 and CDR2 sequences are KGHSH and LQKENI. V shed 2 bases and J 1 base; nucleotides not matched to a gene: 5. CDR3 region: CASSPSSSGGSYNEQFF. The CDR3 DNA is TGTGCCAGCTCACCATCGTCTAGCGGGGGATCCTACAATGAGCAGTTCTTC.

This clone was seen only a few times. J is TRBJ1-4 and V is TRBV5-1; 8 positions agree with TRBD1. Germline loops: CDR1 SGHRS, CDR2 YFSETQ. This CDR3 comprises 15 residues. J was trimmed by 4 bases and V by 4 bases; bases with no gene match: 6. CDR3 bases: TGCGCCAGCAGCCCAGGGGGCATGATTAATGAAAAACTGTTTTTT. Translated, it gives CASSPGGMINEKLFF.

This chain links TRBV18 with TRBJ1-1; 11 bases line up with TRBD1. The germline V gene has CDR1 KGHSH and CDR2 LQKENI. J gave up 0 bases and V 1 base, and 7 bases lay outside the gene matches. The length of the CDR3 is 18 residues. CDR3 sequence (DNA): TGTGCCAGCTCACCACTAGGCAAGGGACAGGGGGTGAACACTGAAGCTTTCTTT. It specifies CASSPLGKGQGVNTEAFF.

To note about this clone: Other DNA sequences of this sample code for an identical CDR3. This chain uses TRBV30 with TRBJ1-4; perhaps TRBD1 as D (6 bases). Deletions cut 0 bases from V and 8 bases from J, with 10 bases between. This CDR3 has 13 amino acids. The germline V gene encodes CDR1 GTSNPN and CDR2 SVGIG (reference sequence). CDR3 residues: CAWSVQGGEKLFF. The CDR3 bases are TGTGCCTGGAGTGTACAGGGAGGGGAAAAACTGTTTTTT.

The chain couples TRBV6-2 or TRBV6-3 to TRBJ2-6; a possible D gene is TRBD2 (6 bases). V was pared by 0 bases and J by 2 bases, with 23 bases between. Germline CDR1 MNHEY, CDR2 SVGEGT. The CDR3 length is 21 residues. CDR3 coding DNA: TGTGCCAGCAGTTACTCGTTCCCTCAGACCGGGACTCCGGCTGGGGCCAACGTCCTGACTTTC. Translating it yields CASSYSFPQTGTPAGANVLTF.

DNA of the CDR3: TGCGCCAGCAGCCAAGATCTTAGCGGGGGGGCTACCGGGGAGCTGTTTTTT. Translated, it gives CASSQDLSGGATGELFF. The V call is TRBV4-3, the J call TRBJ2-2; the match to TRBD2 covers 11 bases. CDR1 LGHNA and CDR2 YSLEER come from the germline V gene. V lost 0 bases and J lost 5; bases outside the gene matches: 5. The CDR3 sequence is 17 residues long.

The chain has TRBV19 and TRBJ1-2; 7 bases line up with TRBD1. With V trimmed by 7 bases and J by 4 bases, 6 bases remained unmatched. The CDR3 spans 13 residues. Germline assignment: CDR1 LNHDA and CDR2 SQIVND (reference sequence). CDR3 region: CASMVGGAYGYTF. The CDR3 DNA sequence: TGTGCCAGTATGGTAGGGGGCGCCTATGGCTACACCTTC.

Only a few counts were recorded for this clone. The V gene is TRBV10-3, the J gene TRBJ1-2, with TRBD1 identical over 8 bases. The CDR3 sequence is 16 residues long. V was clipped by 0 bases and J by 0 bases; unmatched bases: 3. Per germline, CDR1 ENHRY and CDR2 SYGVKD. As DNA, the CDR3 is TGTGCCATCAGTGAGTCGGTACAGGGGGCTAACTATGGCTACACCTTC. It codes for CAISESVQGANYGYTF.